This T cell receptor beta chain was sequenced for a study of shared clonotypes between healthy human individuals. Overall study findings and caveats: It was observed that approximately 5% of naive CD4 clonotypes were shared across a handful of donors.

CD45RO-negative, CCR7-positively selected cells formed the naive CD8 fraction, excluding terminally differentiated effector memory CD45RA+ cells. Authors' processing steps: Because ImmunoSEQ provided only junction sequences with no quality scores, the filtering differed. Libraries were prepared by immunoSEQ multiplex PCR; TCRdb keeps only in-frame clonotypes and omits some of them. Clone size and the V and J calls come from that table; the DNA yielded D and trimming. The repertoire holds more than 550,000 clones, with about 91% as singletons. Germline V gene sequence: CDR1 MGHRA, CDR2 YSYEKL. Trimming took 7 bases from V and 2 from J, leaving 18 bases between them. The CDR3 has 15 residues. On this clone: The antigen is unknown.

The chain recombines TRBV4-1 with TRBJ2-7, with D maybe TRBD2 (5 bases). This receptor was taken from a man aged 25 to 40 in good health. The sequenced sample consisted of naive CD8+ T cells sorted from blood. The CDR3 loop is CASKEEIRGTYEQYF. The CDR3 bases are TGCGCCAGCAAAGAGGAGATACGGGGAACCTACGAGCAGTACTTC.